This T cell receptor (beta chain) was recovered during a study of T cell clones after liver transplantation. Looking at the study overall: TCRbeta sequencing after a pre-transplant mixed lymphocyte reaction identified graft-donor-reactive clones, later tracked in post-transplant blood. Patients counted as tolerant after at least one year off all immunosuppression, enzymes not exceeding twice normal.

Ten or more counts support this clone. Assay used: immunoSEQ multiplex PCR; TCRdb lists only in-frame clones, some missing. There are around 100,000 clones in the sample; roughly 80% occur only once, and about 3% lies in the top ten. The germline CDR1 and CDR2 sequences are MNHEY and SVGAGI. CDR3 length: 15 amino acids. V shed 2 bases, J shed 1 base, and the junction held 4 bases outside the gene matches. The V call is TRBV6-5, the J call TRBJ2-7, with 8 bases lining up with TRBD1. The source material was CD4+ T cells from blood, sampled around 49 months after liver transplant. The sequence derives from a human patient who received a liver transplant. Some T cells may be graft donor cells. The CDR3 region is CASSYVRTGSYEQYF. CDR3 nucleotide sequence: TGTGCCAGCAGTTACGTAAGGACAGGGTCCTACGAGCAGTACTTC.